These T cell receptor beta chains were read from a single sample in a study of OX40 agonist ivuxolimab in advanced cancers. The method was immunoSEQ multiplex PCR; TCRdb's version includes in-frame clones alone and lacks a portion of them. The sample shows tens of thousands of clones, approximately 85% of them seen only once. This material consisted of CD4+ or CD8+ T cells sorted from blood, taken in a trial of the OX40 agonist ivuxolimab. The receptors stem from an adult with an advanced solid tumor such as melanoma, head and neck, liver or kidney cancer. CDR3s include the opening cysteine and the closing phenylalanine or tryptophan.

cdr3_aa	v_call	j_call
CASSSGTGGTYGYTF	TRBV11-2	TRBJ1-2
CASSVGTGGYTF	TRBV9	TRBJ1-2
CASSSDSQNTEAFF	TRBV11-3	TRBJ1-1
CAISESQGLDSYEQYF	TRBV10-3	TRBJ2-7
CASSYSGSQNTEAFF	TRBV6-6	TRBJ1-1
CASSYSPDRANYGYTF	TRBV6-5	TRBJ1-2
CASSLLSDEQFF	TRBV5-1	TRBJ2-1
CASSGRTGERNTIYF	TRBV27	TRBJ1-3
CASSLRLAGWQYF	TRBV13	TRBJ2-5
CASSGLVQEQFF	TRBV7-9	TRBJ2-1
CASSLAPQGSSGANVLTF	TRBV11-2	TRBJ2-6
CASSLGGGGDTQYF	TRBV5-1	TRBJ2-3
CASSATRSNNEQFF	TRBV6-4	TRBJ2-1
CASTSPGFYEQYF	TRBV6-6	TRBJ2-7
CASSGITGTGSYEQYF	TRBV5-1	TRBJ2-7
CASSLALNNYGYTF	TRBV7-2	TRBJ1-2
CASSPGGGGTDTQYF	TRBV9	TRBJ2-3
CASPGPMGNQETQYF	TRBV7-2	TRBJ2-5
CASSLAGRKNTEAFF	TRBV5-5	TRBJ1-1
CASSPRPGQVPRPTF	TRBV7-9	TRBJ1-2
CASSLYGGPNEKLFF	TRBV7-2	TRBJ1-4
CALRAGGNAEAFF	TRBV30	TRBJ1-1
CASGAQGGTGELFF	TRBV11-3	TRBJ2-2
CASSSPLEGQFF	TRBV11-3	TRBJ2-1
CSAGRGGEQYF	TRBV20-1	TRBJ2-7
CASSNGAGETQYF	TRBV18	TRBJ2-5
CASSSSTGVNYGYTF	TRBV13	TRBJ1-2
CASSLGAGVNEKLFF	TRBV27	TRBJ1-4
CASSSTGQGWAGELFF	TRBV27	TRBJ2-2
CASSTTSEPHNEQFF	TRBV9	TRBJ2-1
CASSLSFSEAFF	TRBV14	TRBJ1-1
CASSFTGDRNYGYTF	TRBV5-8	TRBJ1-2
CASNPGNTIYF	TRBV2	TRBJ1-3
CASSPTFGTTGGYTF	TRBV6-1	TRBJ1-2
CASSQLSTGELFF	TRBV27	TRBJ2-2
CASSGVGGDTQYF	TRBV6-4	TRBJ2-3
CASSQAGGAGGSYNEQFF	TRBV4-1	TRBJ2-1
CASSAKTSGRTNNEQFF	TRBV9	TRBJ2-1
CASSDPGGGEQYF	TRBV6-1	TRBJ2-7
CASSFSGDSGNTIYF	TRBV5-1	TRBJ1-3
CASSPQSGSVKTQYF	TRBV9	TRBJ2-5
CASSTRTRAGETQYF	TRBV19	TRBJ2-5
CASSLENAGDTEAFF	TRBV7-2	TRBJ1-1
CASSYSRRNYEQYF	TRBV6-5	TRBJ2-7
CASSERMTGRNTEAFF	TRBV6-1	TRBJ1-1
CASNLGPGQATTGELFF	TRBV19	TRBJ2-2
CASSRAGQGRYEQYF	TRBV5-6	TRBJ2-7
CAISDTGTGAQAFF	TRBV10-3	TRBJ1-1
CASTPGQSVNYGYTF	TRBV6-5	TRBJ1-2
CASAPGGRPDTQYF	TRBV12-5	TRBJ2-3
CASNEGTARGAKNIQYF	TRBV7-9	TRBJ2-4
CASSLVAGANTEAFF	TRBV5-1	TRBJ1-1
CASSIRGVNSGNTIYF	TRBV19	TRBJ1-3
CASSLGGSGVLYGYTF	TRBV7-2	TRBJ1-2
CASQDRVQDEQFF	TRBV27	TRBJ2-1